This record concerns one T cell receptor (beta chain) sequence. Between the trimmed V and J ends, which lost 1 base and 6 bases, there was a span of 10 bases. Per the germline V gene, CDR1 is LGHNA and CDR2 is YSLEER. The CDR3 is 14 amino acids. This record belongs to a study of blood T cell repertoires in COVID-19. Across the whole study: COVID-19 samples from acute and convalescent phases originated in the United States, Italy and Spain. The analysed material was cDNA or gDNA that came from T cells, B-cell-depleted T cells, or PBMCs.

Original processing notes: Amplification from reference gene primers served as the basis for estimated nucleated cell counts. Here immunoSEQ multiplex PCR was the method, and the copy in TCRdb shows in-frame clones only, minus some. V and J calls and clone size are those listed in that table; D and trimming were worked out from the DNA. The repertoire holds about 280,000 clones, with 80% to 90% as singletons. The rearrangement joins TRBV4-3 to TRBJ2-1, with D maybe TRBD2 (6 bases). This TCR came from a woman aged 50 to 65 who had recovered from COVID-19. Sequencing was carried out using peripheral blood. CDR3 sequence reads: CASSQGRDFNEQFF. The CDR3 nucleotides are TGCGCCAGCAGCCAAGGGCGGGACTTCAATGAGCAGTTCTTC.